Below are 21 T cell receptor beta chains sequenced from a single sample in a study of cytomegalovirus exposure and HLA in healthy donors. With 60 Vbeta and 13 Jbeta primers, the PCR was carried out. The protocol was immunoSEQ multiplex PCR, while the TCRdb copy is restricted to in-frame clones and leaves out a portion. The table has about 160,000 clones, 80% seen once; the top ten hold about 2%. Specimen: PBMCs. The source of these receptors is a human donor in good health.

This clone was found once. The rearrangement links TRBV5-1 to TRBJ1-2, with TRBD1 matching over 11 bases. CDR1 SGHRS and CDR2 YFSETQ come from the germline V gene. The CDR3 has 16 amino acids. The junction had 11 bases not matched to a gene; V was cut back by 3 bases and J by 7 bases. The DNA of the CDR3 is TGCGCCAGCAGCTCAAGGACAGGGGGCGGTTTAGGTGGCTACACCTTC. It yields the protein CASSSRTGGGLGGYTF. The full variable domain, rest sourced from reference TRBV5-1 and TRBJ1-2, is KAGVTQTPRYLIKTRGQQVTLSCSPISGHRSVSWYQQTPGQGLQFLFEYFSETQRNKGNFPGRFSGRQFSNSRSEMNVSTLELGDSALYLCASSSRTGGGLGGYTFGSGTRLTVV.

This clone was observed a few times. This chain's CDR3 is CASRPLTGNTEAFF. For the CDR3, the DNA is TGTGCCAGCAGGCCACTTACGGGAAACACTGAAGCTTTCTTT. The chain recombines TRBV2 with TRBJ1-1; no definite D call. The ends were cut back, 6 bases at V and 2 bases at J, with 13 bases in the middle. The CDR3 is 14 residues long. Germline V lookup: CDR1 SNHLY, CDR2 FYNNEI.

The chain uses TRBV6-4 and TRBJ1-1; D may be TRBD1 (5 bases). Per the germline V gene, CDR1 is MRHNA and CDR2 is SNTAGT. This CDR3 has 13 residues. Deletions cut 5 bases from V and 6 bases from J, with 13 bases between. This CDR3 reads CASSTGDEAEAFF. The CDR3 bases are TGTGCCAGCAGTACAGGAGACGAAGCTGAAGCTTTCTTT.

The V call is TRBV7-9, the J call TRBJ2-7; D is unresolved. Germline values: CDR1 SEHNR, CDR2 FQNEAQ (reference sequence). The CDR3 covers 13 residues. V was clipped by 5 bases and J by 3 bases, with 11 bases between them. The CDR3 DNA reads TGTGCCAGCAGCCCTCCGACAAACTACGAGCAGTACTTC. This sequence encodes CASSPPTNYEQYF.

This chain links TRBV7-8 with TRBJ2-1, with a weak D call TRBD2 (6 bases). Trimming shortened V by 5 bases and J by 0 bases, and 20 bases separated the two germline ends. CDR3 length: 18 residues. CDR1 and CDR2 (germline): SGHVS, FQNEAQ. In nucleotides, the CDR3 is TGTGCCAGCAGCGTTTTGGTGCGGGGCCACCCCTCCTACAATGAGCAGTTCTTC. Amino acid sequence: CASSVLVRGHPSYNEQFF.

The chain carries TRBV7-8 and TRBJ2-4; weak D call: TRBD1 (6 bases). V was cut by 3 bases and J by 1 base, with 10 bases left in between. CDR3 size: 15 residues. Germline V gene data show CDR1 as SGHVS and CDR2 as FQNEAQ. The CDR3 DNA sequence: TGTGCCAGCAGCTTGCCAGGGGCGGCCAAAAACATTCAGTACTTC. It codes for CASSLPGAAKNIQYF. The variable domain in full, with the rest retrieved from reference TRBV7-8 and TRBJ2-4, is GAGVSQSPRYKVAKRGQDVALRCDPISGHVSLFWYQQALGQGPEFLTYFQNEAQLDKSGLPSDRFFAERPEGSVSTLKIQRTQQEDSAVYLCASSLPGAAKNIQYFGAGTRLSVL.

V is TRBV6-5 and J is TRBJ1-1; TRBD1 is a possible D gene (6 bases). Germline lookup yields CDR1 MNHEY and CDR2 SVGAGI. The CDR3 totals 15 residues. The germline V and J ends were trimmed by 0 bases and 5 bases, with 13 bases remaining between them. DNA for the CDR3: TGTGCCAGCAGTTACTCGCCCAGGGGTAGGACTGAAGCTTTCTTT. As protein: CASSYSPRGRTEAFF.

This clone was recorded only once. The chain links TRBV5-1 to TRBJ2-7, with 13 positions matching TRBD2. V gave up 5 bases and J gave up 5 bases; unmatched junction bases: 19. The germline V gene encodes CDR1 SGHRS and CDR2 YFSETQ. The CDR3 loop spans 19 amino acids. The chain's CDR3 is CASRPGTFTTSGGAHEQYF. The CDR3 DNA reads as TGCGCCAGCAGGCCCGGGACGTTCACCACTAGCGGGGGGGCCCACGAGCAGTACTTC.

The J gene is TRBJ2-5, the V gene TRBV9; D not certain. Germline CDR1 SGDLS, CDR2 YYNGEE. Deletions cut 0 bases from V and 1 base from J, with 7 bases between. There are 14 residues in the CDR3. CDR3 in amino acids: CASSVDLVQETQYF. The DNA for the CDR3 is TGTGCCAGCAGCGTAGATCTAGTCCAAGAGACCCAGTACTTC.

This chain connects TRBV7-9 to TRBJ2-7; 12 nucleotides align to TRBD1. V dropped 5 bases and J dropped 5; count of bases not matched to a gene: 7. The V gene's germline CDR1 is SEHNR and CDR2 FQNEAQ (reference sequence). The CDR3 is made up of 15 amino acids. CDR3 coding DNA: TGTGCCAGCAGCCCGGCTGGGACAGGGGGCGACGAGCAGTACTTC. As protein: CASSPAGTGGDEQYF.

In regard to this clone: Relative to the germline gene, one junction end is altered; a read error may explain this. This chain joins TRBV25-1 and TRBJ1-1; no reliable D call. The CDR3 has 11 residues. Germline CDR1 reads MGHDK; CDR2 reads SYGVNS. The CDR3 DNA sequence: TGCGCCTGCGGGATGAACACTGAAGCTTTCTTT. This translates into CACGMNTEAFF.

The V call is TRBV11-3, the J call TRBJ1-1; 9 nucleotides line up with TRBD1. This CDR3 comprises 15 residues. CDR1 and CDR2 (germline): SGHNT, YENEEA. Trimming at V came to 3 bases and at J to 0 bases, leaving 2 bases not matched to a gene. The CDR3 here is CASSFTGGMNTEAFF. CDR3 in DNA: TGTGCCAGCAGCTTTACAGGGGGCATGAACACTGAAGCTTTCTTT.

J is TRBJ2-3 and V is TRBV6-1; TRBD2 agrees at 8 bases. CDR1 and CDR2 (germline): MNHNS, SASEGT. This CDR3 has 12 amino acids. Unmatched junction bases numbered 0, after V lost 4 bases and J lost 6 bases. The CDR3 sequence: CASSGLADTQYF. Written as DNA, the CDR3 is TGTGCCAGCAGTGGACTAGCGGATACGCAGTATTTT.

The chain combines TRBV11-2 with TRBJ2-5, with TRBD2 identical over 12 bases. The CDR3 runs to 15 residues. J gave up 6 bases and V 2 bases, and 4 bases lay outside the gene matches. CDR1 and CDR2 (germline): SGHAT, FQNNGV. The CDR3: CASSLTSGGFKTQYF. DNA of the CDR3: TGTGCCAGCAGCTTAACTAGCGGGGGGTTTAAGACCCAGTACTTC.

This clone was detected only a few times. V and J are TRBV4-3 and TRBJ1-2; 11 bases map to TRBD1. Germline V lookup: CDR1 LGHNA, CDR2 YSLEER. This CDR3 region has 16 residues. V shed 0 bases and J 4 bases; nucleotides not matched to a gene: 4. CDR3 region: CASSQDFGTGGYGYTF. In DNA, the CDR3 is TGCGCCAGCAGCCAAGATTTTGGGACAGGGGGCTATGGCTACACCTTC.

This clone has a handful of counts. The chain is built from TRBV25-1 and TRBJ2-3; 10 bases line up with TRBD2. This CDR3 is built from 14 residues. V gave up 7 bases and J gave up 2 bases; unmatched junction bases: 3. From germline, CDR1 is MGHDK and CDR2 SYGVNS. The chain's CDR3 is CASNLAGDTDTQYF. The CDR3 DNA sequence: TGTGCCAGCAATCTAGCGGGGGACACAGATACGCAGTATTTT.

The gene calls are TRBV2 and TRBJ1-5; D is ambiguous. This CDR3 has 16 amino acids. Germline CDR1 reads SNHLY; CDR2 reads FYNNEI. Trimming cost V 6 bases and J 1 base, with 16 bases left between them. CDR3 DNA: TGTGCCAGCAGGGCACGGGATGGGCTGAGCAATCAGCCCCAGCATTTT. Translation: CASRARDGLSNQPQHF.

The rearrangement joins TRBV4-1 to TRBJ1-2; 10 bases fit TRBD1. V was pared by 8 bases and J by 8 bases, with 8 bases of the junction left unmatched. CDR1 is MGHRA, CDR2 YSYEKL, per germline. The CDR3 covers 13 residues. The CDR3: CASASWDRGGYTF. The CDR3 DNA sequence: TGCGCCAGCGCGTCCTGGGACAGGGGAGGCTACACCTTC.

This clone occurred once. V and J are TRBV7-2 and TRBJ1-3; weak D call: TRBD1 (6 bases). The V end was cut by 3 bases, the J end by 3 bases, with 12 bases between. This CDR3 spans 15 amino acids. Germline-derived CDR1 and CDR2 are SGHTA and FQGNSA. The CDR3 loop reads CASSFGQGHGNTIYF. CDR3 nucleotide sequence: TGTGCCAGCAGCTTTGGTCAGGGGCATGGAAACACCATATATTTT.

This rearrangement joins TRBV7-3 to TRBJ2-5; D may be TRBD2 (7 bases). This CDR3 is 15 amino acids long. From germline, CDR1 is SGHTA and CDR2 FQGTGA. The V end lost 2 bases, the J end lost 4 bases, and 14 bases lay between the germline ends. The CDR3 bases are TGTGCCAGCAGCTTAGGTCGGGGGGCCGGAGAGACCCAGTACTTC. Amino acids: CASSLGRGAGETQYF.

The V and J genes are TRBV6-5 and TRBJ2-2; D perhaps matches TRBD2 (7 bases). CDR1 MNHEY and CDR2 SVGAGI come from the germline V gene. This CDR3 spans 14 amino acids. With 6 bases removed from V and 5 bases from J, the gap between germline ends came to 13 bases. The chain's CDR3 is CASRGGGTTGELFF. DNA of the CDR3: TGTGCCAGCAGGGGAGGGGGGACGACCGGGGAGCTGTTTTTT.